This T cell receptor beta chain emerged from a study of blood T cell repertoires in COVID-19 (dated by TCRdb to 2020 to 2022). Regarding the research as a whole: Samples from collaborators originated in the United States, Italy and Spain and spanned both the acute and convalescent phases of COVID-19. Subjects who had been exposed to COVID-19, were actively infected with it, or had recovered from it provided the deeply sampled blood TCRbeta repertoires that made up the dataset. Where HLA class I and class II types were available, the types were taken from metadata supplied by the sample provider, not from assay-based typing. The material from the prospective study consisted of cDNA or gDNA derived from T cells, B-cell-depleted T cells, or PBMCs. A freely available public database, intended as a resource for researchers studying the immune response to SARS-CoV-2, is where the repertoires were released. The sample metadata nearly always contained a de-identified subject ID, COVID-19 status, age in years and sex. The samples were drawn from the first 160 participants of the ongoing ImmuneRACE study and from 1,254 subjects provided by 6 global collaborators.

The germline V gene gives CDR1 as SGHAT and CDR2 as FQNNGV. Measured from the cysteine to the phenylalanine, the CDR3 is 15 residues long. The retained sequence is limited to the CDR3, 45 bases, with the frame set at the first base. V has 4 bases trimmed and J has 7 bases trimmed; junction bases matching no gene number 11. Paper-wide results and their limitations: Clinical and demographic metadata were provided uncurated, with the amount varying by source and participant.

Worth noting for this clone: The target of this receptor is not known. No quality values exist for individual bases; no much larger clone is one base distant.

The collaborating institutions used their own protocols to collect whole blood in K2EDTA tubes. For TCRbeta analysis, collaborators shipped samples as frozen whole blood, isolated PBMCs, or DNA extracted from either of those sample types. TCRbeta CDR3 regions were amplified from genomic DNA by means of the immunoSEQ Assay, a bias-controlled multiplex PCR. In the original analysis: Nucleated cell counts per sample were estimated from amplification of reference gene primers within the assay. Sequence reads were collapsed and filtered to measure the absolute abundance of every unique TCRbeta CDR3 rearrangement. For each sample, productive Simpson clonality was calculated as the square root of Simpson's diversity index over productive rearrangements. TCRdb carries this immuneACCESS record with in-frame sequences only. Its versions omit some clonotypes, under half of them owing to an unresolved V gene in the studies checked, with the rest unexplained. V, J and clone size are those of that table, while D and trimming were read from the DNA. A total of over 150,000 clones appear in this sample, 86% of them only once. The biggest ten clones account for roughly 7% of the sample.

The source of this sequence is a man over 45 with active or convalescent COVID-19. Recombination linked TRBV11-2 to TRBJ2-7, with 9 junctional bases fitting TRBD2. Specimen: peripheral blood. The DNA sequence follows: TGTGCCAGCAGCTCCGTCCCGGAGACTAGCGGTGAGCAGTACTTC. It translates to CASSSVPETSGEQYF.